The T cell receptor (beta chain) under discussion was sequenced for a study of T cell responses to AZD1222 COVID-19 vaccine. Points from the study as a whole: When two AZD1222 doses had been given, Spike-specific TCR breadth and depth rose. Nearly half of spike-specific TCRs reportedly target variant regions that are unmutated in the B.1.351 and B.1.1.7 variants. Sampled repertoires all dated from after the peak T cell response.

V gave up 7 bases and J gave up 1 base, with 14 bases separating them. Germline CDR1 LNHDA, CDR2 SQIVND (reference sequence). This CDR3 has 15 residues. To note about this clone: Its antigen remains unidentified.

This table comes from immunoSEQ multiplex PCR, and its TCRdb copy is limited to in-frame clones, with some not included. This repertoire shows about 140,000 clones, 80% to 95% found once; its top ten account for 3.6%. The analysis combined second doses at about 4 or about 12 weeks. The source was peripheral blood, collected 28 days after the second AZD1222 dose. The chain carries TRBV19 and TRBJ1-5; D remains unclear. This TCR was sampled from an adult who received the AZD1222 COVID-19 vaccine. CDR3 nucleotides: TGTGCCAGTAACGAACTACACCGAAGCAATCAGCCCCAGCATTTT. Amino acid sequence: CASNELHRSNQPQHF.